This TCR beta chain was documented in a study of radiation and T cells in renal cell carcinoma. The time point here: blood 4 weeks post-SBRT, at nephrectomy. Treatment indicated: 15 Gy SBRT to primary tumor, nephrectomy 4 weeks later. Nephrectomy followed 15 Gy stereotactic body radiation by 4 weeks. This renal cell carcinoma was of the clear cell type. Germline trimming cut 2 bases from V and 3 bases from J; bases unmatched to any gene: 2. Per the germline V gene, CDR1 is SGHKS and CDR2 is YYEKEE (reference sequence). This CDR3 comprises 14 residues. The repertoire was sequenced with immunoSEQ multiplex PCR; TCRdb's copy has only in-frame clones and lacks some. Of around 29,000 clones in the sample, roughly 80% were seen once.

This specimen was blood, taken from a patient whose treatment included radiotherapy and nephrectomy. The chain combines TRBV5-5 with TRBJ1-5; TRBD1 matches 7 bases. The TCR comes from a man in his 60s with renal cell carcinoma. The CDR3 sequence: CASSFDRDNQPQHF. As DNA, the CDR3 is TGTGCCAGCAGCTTCGACAGGGACAATCAGCCCCAGCATTTT.